The clone carrying this T cell receptor beta chain is medium-sized by share. This entry comes from a study of immune heterogeneity within non-small cell lung tumors. Bulk tumor genomic DNA, approximately 600 ng per sample, was used as template. Every primary tumor yielded several biopsies, spaced far apart, that were taken during surgery. The cohort was untreated, with newly diagnosed non-small cell lung cancer undergoing curative surgery. Multiplex PCR was performed with 32 V and 13 J primers, and it amplified TCR beta CDR3. Each CDR3 protein is one row after TCRdb ran MiXCR on the multiplex PCR reads. This table holds around 9,800 distinct CDR3 sequences, approximately 20% found once. The sample taken for sequencing was lung tumor tissue. The source is a man between 60 and 75 years old with non-small cell lung cancer.

The CDR3 DNA reads as TGTGCCACCAGCATAGAGCGGGACCCCTACGAGCAGTACTTC. Translating gives CATSIERDPYEQYF. This rearrangement joins TRBV15 to TRBJ2-7; 7 nucleotides agree with TRBD2. Germline CDR1 reads LNHNV; CDR2 reads YYDKDF (reference sequence). CDR3 length equals 14 residues. V was pared by 4 bases and J by 2 bases, with 5 bases of the junction left unmatched.